This passage covers 26 T cell receptor beta chains from one sample sequenced in a study of brain T cells in children with intractable seizures. The protocol was immunoSEQ multiplex PCR, while the TCRdb copy is restricted to in-frame clones and leaves out a portion. The data contain fewer than 25,000 clones, around 94% of them singletons. This specimen consisted of peripheral blood, obtained at surgery. The receptors here all came from a boy between 10 and 17 years old with focal cortical dysplasia and intractable seizures.

This chain connects TRBV6-5 to TRBJ2-1; D might be TRBD2 (5 bases). Trimming removed 5 bases at V and 0 bases at J, with 11 bases between. This CDR3 comprises 15 residues. The V gene's germline CDR1 is MNHEY and CDR2 SVGAGI. CDR3 nucleotide sequence: TGTGCCAGCAGTCAAACTAGTGGCTCCTACAATGAGCAGTTCTTC. Amino acids: CASSQTSGSYNEQFF.

The V call is TRBV7-9, the J call TRBJ2-2; the match to TRBD1 covers 9 bases. After removal of 4 bases from V and 6 bases from J, the junction contained 9 bases not matched to a gene. The CDR3 length is 16 residues. Per the germline V gene, CDR1 is SEHNR and CDR2 is FQNEAQ (reference sequence). For the CDR3, the DNA is TGTGCCAGCAGCTCGATTTTAGGACAGGGGTCCGGGGAGCTGTTTTTT. It specifies CASSSILGQGSGELFF.

A single count supports this clone. This chain connects TRBV6-2 or TRBV6-3 to TRBJ1-4, with a possible D match to TRBD1 (5 bases). V lost 6 bases to trimming and J lost 8 bases, with 19 bases between them. The germline gives CDR1 MNHEY, CDR2 SVGEGT. The CDR3 extends over 15 amino acids. The CDR3: CASSDRGADREKLFF. CDR3 DNA sequence: TGTGCCAGCAGCGATAGGGGAGCAGATCGGGAAAAACTGTTTTTT.

This chain uses TRBV5-4 with TRBJ2-1; the match to TRBD2 covers 10 bases. The CDR3 runs to 15 residues. Germline loops: CDR1 SGHNT, CDR2 YYREEE (reference sequence). The V gene end was trimmed by 1 base and the J gene end by 4 bases; junction bases not matched to a gene: 2. CDR3 DNA sequence: TGTGCCAGCAGCTTGACTAGCGGGATTTACAATGAGCAGTTCTTC. It translates to CASSLTSGIYNEQFF.

This chain links TRBV2 with TRBJ1-6; weak D call: TRBD1 (5 bases). The germline V gene has CDR1 SNHLY and CDR2 FYNNEI. The CDR3 contains 15 residues. Deletions cut 6 bases from V and 2 bases from J, with 11 bases between. The CDR3 sequence is CASRAGETYNSPLHF. For the CDR3, the DNA is TGTGCCAGCAGGGCGGGGGAGACCTATAATTCACCCCTCCACTTT. The full variable domain, completed using reference TRBV2 and TRBJ1-6, is EPEVTQTPSHQVTQMGQEVILRCVPISNHLYFYWYRQILGQKVEFLVSFYNNEISEKSEIFDDQFSVERPDGSNFTLKIRSTKLEDSAMYFCASRAGETYNSPLHFGNGTRLTVT.

This chain connects TRBV11-3 to TRBJ2-4; a weak D match, TRBD2 (6 bases). The CDR3 contains 13 residues. The V and J ends lost 4 bases and 8 bases respectively, with 12 bases between them. Germline lookup yields CDR1 SGHNT and CDR2 YENEEA. CDR3 region: CASSWTTRDIQYF. The DNA for the CDR3 is TGTGCCAGCAGCTGGACTACGAGGGACATTCAGTACTTC.

V usage is TRBV14 and J usage is TRBJ2-7, with D perhaps given as TRBD1 or TRBD2 (5 bases each). Germline CDR1 SGHDN, CDR2 FVKESK. The CDR3 consists of 16 residues. The ends were cut back, 0 bases at V and 1 base at J, with 13 bases in the middle. The CDR3 loop is CASSQEAGLASYEQYF. DNA of the CDR3: TGTGCCAGCAGCCAAGAGGCAGGGCTAGCATCCTACGAGCAGTACTTC.

The CDR3 DNA reads as TGTGCCAGCAGCCAAGATTGGAGCGGGAGTATCTACGAGCAGTACGTC. Protein sequence: CASSQDWSGSIYEQYV. The rearrangement uses TRBV14 and TRBJ2-7; 8 nucleotides align to TRBD2. CDR3 length: 16 residues. CDR1 SGHDN and CDR2 FVKESK come from the germline V gene. V lost 0 bases to trimming and J lost 3 bases; unmatched junction nucleotides: 7.

This chain uses TRBV27 with TRBJ2-1, with 13 positions matching TRBD2. V trimming: 4 bases; J trimming: 10 bases; junction bases outside the gene matches: 7. The CDR3 covers 15 residues. Germline V gene data show CDR1 as MNHEY and CDR2 as SMNVEV (reference sequence). The CDR3: CASSSPGLAGKEQFF. The CDR3 region has the DNA TGTGCCAGCAGTTCGCCGGGACTAGCGGGAAAGGAGCAGTTCTTC.

The chain recombines TRBV7-3 with TRBJ2-5; possibly TRBD1 for D (6 bases). Germline loops: CDR1 SGHTA, CDR2 FQGTGA. This CDR3 has 15 amino acids. Trimming removed 1 base from V and 3 bases from J, with 12 bases in between. CDR3 bases: TGTGCCAGCAGCTTAAGAAGGTCAGGGGAAGAGACCCAGTACTTC. As protein: CASSLRRSGEETQYF.

CDR3 sequence: CASSARGPLNTEAFF. CDR3 nucleotide sequence: TGCGCCAGCAGCGCGCGGGGACCGTTGAACACTGAAGCTTTCTTT. This sequence joins TRBV4-1 and TRBJ1-1, with D perhaps matching TRBD1 (5 bases). CDR3 length equals 15 residues. The V and J ends lost 5 bases and 0 bases respectively, with 13 bases between them. Germline CDR1 is MGHRA and CDR2 is YSYEKL.

This chain uses TRBV3-1 (or the pseudogene TRBV3-2) with TRBJ1-1; D uncertain. Trimming took 4 bases from V and 0 from J, leaving 0 bases between them. The CDR3 covers 11 residues. Germline V CDR1 and CDR2: LGHDT, YNNKEL (reference sequence). The CDR3 nucleotides read TGTGCCAGCAGCCTGAACACTGAAGCTTTCTTT. Its protein product is CASSLNTEAFF.

The CDR3 coding sequence is TGTGCCAGCAGCTTAGAGTACAGGGGGAAAGAGACCCAGTACTTC. Translated, it gives CASSLEYRGKETQYF. The rearrangement joins TRBV7-8 to TRBJ2-5, with 8 bases lining up with TRBD1. The CDR3 is 15 amino acids. The V segment lost 1 base and the J segment 3 bases; nucleotides outside the gene matches: 4. CDR1 and CDR2 (germline): SGHVS, FQNEAQ.

The chain is built from TRBV4-1 and TRBJ1-1, with TRBD1 matching over 8 bases. The CDR3 spans 19 residues. The trim removed 1 base at V and 1 base at J, leaving 14 bases unmatched. Germline assignment: CDR1 MGHRA and CDR2 YSYEKL. This CDR3 reads CASSQGLGAGGLRNTEAFF. The DNA for the CDR3 is TGCGCCAGCAGCCAAGGTCTTGGGGCAGGGGGCCTAAGGAACACTGAAGCTTTCTTT.

The chain combines TRBV2 with TRBJ2-7; D ambiguous. Trimming shortened V by 7 bases and J by 4 bases, and 5 bases separated the two germline ends. Germline lookup yields CDR1 SNHLY and CDR2 FYNNEI. The CDR3 loop spans 10 amino acids. CDR3: CASKPYEQYV. As DNA, the CDR3 is TGTGCCAGCAAGCCATACGAGCAGTACGTC.

The chain links TRBV4-1 to TRBJ1-4, with D perhaps matching TRBD1 (5 bases). This CDR3 has 16 residues. Germline V gene sequence: CDR1 MGHRA, CDR2 YSYEKL. The germline V and J ends were trimmed by 0 bases and 8 bases, with 16 bases remaining between them. The CDR3 sequence is CASSQEATGVKEKLFF. The CDR3 DNA sequence: TGCGCCAGCAGCCAAGAAGCGACGGGGGTCAAGGAAAAACTGTTTTTT.

The genes are TRBV19 and TRBJ1-1; D may be TRBD1 (5 bases). Germline V gene sequence: CDR1 LNHDA, CDR2 SQIVND (reference sequence). The V end was cut by 2 bases, the J end by 4 bases, with 11 bases between. CDR3 length: 14 residues. The chain's CDR3 is CASSISTGGTEAFF. CDR3 DNA: TGTGCCAGTAGTATAAGTACTGGGGGCACTGAAGCTTTCTTT.

The J gene is TRBJ1-5, the V gene TRBV21-1; the table's D gene call, TRBD1, was not cross checked with the DNA. TRBV21-1 is classified as a pseudogene. The CDR3 contains 16 residues. The CDR3 loop is CASSKSRDSPVQPQHF. The DNA of the CDR3 is TGTGCCAGCAGCAAATCTAGAGACAGTCCCGTTCAGCCCCAGCATTTT.

The chain links TRBV27 to TRBJ1-2; 7 bases are shared with TRBD1. J was trimmed by 6 bases and V by 5 bases; bases with no gene match: 15. Germline V gene lookup returns CDR1 MNHEY and CDR2 SMNVEV (reference sequence). CDR3 length: 16 amino acids. CDR3 sequence: CASSGRQGFPGNGYTF. CDR3 in DNA: TGTGCCAGCAGTGGAAGACAGGGCTTCCCGGGGAATGGCTACACCTTC.

The gene calls are TRBV5-1 and TRBJ2-2; TRBD1 is a possible D gene (6 bases). V lost 0 bases and J lost 2, with 8 bases in between. Germline V gives CDR1 SGHRS, CDR2 YFSETQ. The CDR3 extends over 15 amino acids. In DNA, the CDR3 is TGCGCCAGCAGCTTGGGGGACACTAACACCGGGGAGCTGTTTTTT. As protein: CASSLGDTNTGELFF.

This chain joins TRBV6-1 and TRBJ1-6, with TRBD1 as a possible D gene (5 bases). Trimming cost V 4 bases and J 10 bases, with 23 bases left between them. CDR1 MNHNS and CDR2 SASEGT come from the germline V gene. The length of the CDR3 is 17 residues. The CDR3 coding sequence is TGTGCCAGCAGTGTGGCCGTTCCAGGGCCTTCAGGCTCACCCCTCCACTTT. Protein product: CASSVAVPGPSGSPLHF.

The gene calls are TRBV24-1 and TRBJ1-5; no firm D call. CDR3 length equals 13 residues. V lost 8 bases and J 1 base, leaving 8 bases between the germline ends. CDR1 and CDR2 (germline): KGHDR, SFDVKD. DNA for the CDR3: TGTGCCACCAACGACGAAAGCAATCAGCCCCAGCATTTT. Encoded protein: CATNDESNQPQHF.

V gene TRBV11-1 combines with J gene TRBJ1-6; 8 bases agree with TRBD1. The length of the CDR3 is 15 residues. J was trimmed by 7 bases and V by 5 bases; bases with no gene match: 7. Germline V gives CDR1 SGHAT, CDR2 FQDESV (reference sequence). The CDR3 is CASSERQGLNSPLHF. CDR3 coding DNA: TGTGCCAGCAGCGAAAGACAGGGGCTGAATTCACCCCTCCACTTT.

Worth noting for this clone: Mismatch with germline at one junction end may stem from a read error. V gene TRBV6-1 combines with J gene TRBJ2-7; TRBD1 matches at 8 bases. Germline lookup yields CDR1 MNHNS and CDR2 SASEGT. The CDR3 runs 15 residues. The CDR3 here is CASREVGTGNYEQYF. In nucleotides, the CDR3 is TGTGCCAGCAGGGAAGTCGGGACAGGCAACTACGAGCAGTACTTC.

The CDR3 DNA reads as TGTGCCATCAGTGAGTATGGCGGGAGAGTAGATACGCAGTATTTT. It is translated as CAISEYGGRVDTQYF. This rearrangement joins TRBV10-3 to TRBJ2-3; 7 bases map to TRBD2. The germline V gene has CDR1 ENHRY and CDR2 SYGVKD. Unmatched junction bases numbered 6, after V lost 1 base and J lost 5 bases. This CDR3 region has 15 residues.

The chain couples TRBV10-2 to TRBJ2-1; tentative D call: TRBD1 (5 bases). The V and J ends lost 5 bases and 6 bases respectively, with 14 bases between them. Germline V lookup: CDR1 WSHSY, CDR2 SAAADI. The CDR3 runs to 14 residues. CDR3 region: CASSPNDGANEQFF. The DNA of the CDR3 is TGCGCCAGCAGTCCCAACGATGGGGCCAATGAGCAGTTCTTC.